Here is one TCR beta chain with its context. This sample stems from a study of blood T cell repertoires in COVID-19. About the study: Acute and convalescent COVID-19 samples came from the United States, Italy and Spain. In each case, the material was cDNA or gDNA derived from T cells, B-cell-depleted T cells, or PBMCs.

As handled by the study authors: Cell counts per sample came from amplifying reference gene primers. The protocol was immunoSEQ multiplex PCR, while the TCRdb copy is restricted to in-frame clones and leaves out a portion. V and J calls and clone size are copied from that table; D and trimming were computed from the DNA. Here the sample spans about 320,000 clones, around 82% being singletons. This CDR3 contains 14 residues. Germline lookup yields CDR1 MNHEY and CDR2 SVGAGI. Trimming took 4 bases from V and 5 from J, leaving 14 bases between them. The gene calls are TRBV6-5 and TRBJ2-5; the D gene is possibly TRBD1 (5 bases). The specimen sequenced was peripheral blood. The origin of this receptor is a woman aged 45-59 years with acute or convalescent COVID-19. CDR3 amino acids: CASSFRDRPETQYF. The CDR3 DNA reads as TGTGCCAGCAGTTTCAGGGATAGACCGGAGACCCAGTACTTC.